This T cell receptor (beta chain) was observed in a study of blood T cell repertoires in COVID-19. V lost 0 bases and J 3 bases, leaving 9 bases between the germline ends. Germline loops: CDR1 MGHRA, CDR2 YSYEKL. CDR3 size: 16 residues. Only in-frame clones appear in the TCRdb table, and some are missing; sequencing was by immunoSEQ multiplex PCR. The sample contains a few hundred thousand clones, 70% to 90% of which appear only once. The clonotype comes from a woman under 40 who had been exposed to COVID-19. Source material: PBMCs or T cells enriched from blood (not recorded which). The gene calls are TRBV4-1 and TRBJ1-6; possible D gene TRBD1, 5 bases. CDR3 sequence (DNA): TGCGCCAGCAGCCAAGAACAGGACCTCTATAATTCACCCCTCCACTTT. As protein: CASSQEQDLYNSPLHF.